This T cell receptor beta chain was found in a study of T cells in Graves' hyperthyroidism and ophthalmopathy. Study-level results: Ophthalmopathy was model-predicted a median about six months pre-onset. Blood also carried most thyroid clonotypes expanded above 0.001.

TCR beta CDR3 regions were amplified from RNA transcripts. TCR CDR3 regions were first amplified by RT-PCR with HTBI primers. Via MiXCR, TCRdb re-called the multiplex PCR reads, giving one row per CDR3 protein. The sample has 550,000 to 600,000 distinct CDR3 sequences; over 12% are singletons. The CDR3 runs to 20 residues. The germline V gene encodes CDR1 MDHEN and CDR2 SYDVKM. V lost 6 bases to trimming and J lost 5 bases; unmatched junction nucleotides: 24. At least ten counts were recorded for this clonotype. The antigen is not known. This receptor was taken from a woman aged 18-29 years with Graves' ophthalmopathy. The chain has TRBV28 and TRBJ2-5; 10 bases fit TRBD1. The specimen sequenced was blood. The CDR3 sequence: CASSLLDRGRGSGVTETQYF. Here the CDR3 DNA reads TGTGCCAGCAGCCTACTAGACAGGGGGCGGGGTAGCGGTGTAACCGAGACCCAGTACTTC.